One sample yielded the 15 T cell receptor beta chains listed below, sequenced in a study of CD8+CD57+ T cells in acquired aplastic anemia. The patients chosen for sequencing had shown expansion of CD8+CD57+ cells (detected by flow cytometry). Genomic DNA acted as the template from which TCR beta VDJ combination and CDR3 sequence profiling were carried out. TCRdb redid the calling of the reads with MiXCR, one entry per CDR3 protein. Of approximately 190,000 distinct CDR3 sequences in the sample, under 55% were seen once. Sequences were obtained from sorted CD4+, CD8+, or CD8+CD57+ T cells (not recorded which) from PBMCs. These receptors originate from a human donor with aplastic anemia.

This clonotype has just a few counts. CDR3 sequence reads: CATSDLSGEQYF. The CDR3 nucleotides read TGTGCCACCAGTGATCTGAGCGGCGAGCAGTACTTC. V gene TRBV24-1 combines with J gene TRBJ2-7, with D maybe TRBD2 (5 bases). The CDR3 is made up of 12 amino acids. With 3 bases removed from V and 6 bases from J, the gap between germline ends came to 8 bases. Looked up from germline, CDR1 is KGHDR and CDR2 is SFDVKD.

To note about this clonotype: A much larger clone lies one base from this, so it may be a read error. Lacking the conserved final phenylalanine or tryptophan, this CDR3 likely reflects a read error. This sequence joins TRBV19 and TRBJ2-1; 14 positions agree with TRBD2. The CDR3 contains 14 residues. Per the germline V gene, CDR1 is LNHDA and CDR2 is SQIVND (reference sequence). V trimming: 5 bases; J trimming: 8 bases; junction bases outside the gene matches: 2. The CDR3 here is CASSLGLAGDEQFL. The CDR3 DNA follows: TGTGCCAGTAGTCTGGGACTAGCGGGAGATGAGCAGTTCCTC.

The sample holds a few counts of this clonotype. The chain has TRBV10-3 and TRBJ1-4, with D possibly matching TRBD1 (5 bases). Germline V gene lookup returns CDR1 ENHRY and CDR2 SYGVKD. Trimming pared 11 bases from V and 0 bases from J, leaving 10 bases between. This CDR3 is 13 amino acids long. Here the CDR3 DNA reads TGTGCCTCCACAGGCGCAACTAATGAAAAACTGTTTTTT. Translation gives CASTGATNEKLFF.

The sample holds many counts of this clonotype. V and J are TRBV6-1 and TRBJ2-7; possibly TRBD2 for D (6 bases). V dropped 7 bases and J dropped 0 bases, with 13 bases sitting between them. The CDR3 runs 14 residues. The germline gives CDR1 MNHNS, CDR2 SASEGT. CDR3 bases: TGTGCCAGCACCCGGACTACTCCCTCCTACGAGCAGTACTTC. Encoded protein: CASTRTTPSYEQYF.

This clonotype was seen ten or more times. V usage is TRBV3-1 and J usage is TRBJ2-1; 11 bases agree with TRBD2. V lost 4 bases, J lost 0 bases, and 11 bases stayed unmatched. The CDR3 totals 19 residues. Per germline, CDR1 LGHDT and CDR2 YNNKEL (reference sequence). The CDR3 DNA follows: TGTGCCAGCAGCCCCCGTCCGACTAGCGGGGTGAGCTCCTACAATGAGCAGTTCTTC. As protein: CASSPRPTSGVSSYNEQFF.

The CDR3 is CASSSLVGEAFF. CDR3 in DNA: TGTGCCAGTAGTTCGCTGGTGGGGGAAGCTTTCTTT. The V gene is TRBV19, the J gene TRBJ1-1, with D unresolved. The CDR3 loop spans 12 amino acids. Trimming pared 5 bases from V and 8 bases from J, leaving 12 bases between. CDR1 LNHDA and CDR2 SQIVND come from the germline V gene (reference sequence).

V usage is TRBV7-9 and J usage is TRBJ1-6; D is uncertain. V was cut by 6 bases and J by 7 bases, with 10 bases left in between. The CDR3 contains 13 residues. CDR1 and CDR2 (germline): SEHNR, FQNEAQ (reference sequence). As DNA, the CDR3 is TGTGCCAGCAGGGAGGTCTCGAATTCACCCCTCCACTTT. Protein sequence: CASREVSNSPLHF.

V is TRBV5-6 and J is TRBJ2-5; TRBD2 might be the D (5 bases). Germline V gene sequence: CDR1 SGHDT, CDR2 YYEEEE. Trimming pared 9 bases from V and 2 bases from J, leaving 23 bases between. This CDR3 is 16 amino acids long. The CDR3 DNA reads as TGTGCCACTCATCAACTTCGGAGGACGGCACAAGAGACCCAGTACTTC. Amino acids: CATHQLRRTAQETQYF.

This clonotype was picked up many times. The chain links TRBV6-5 to TRBJ2-7; D unresolved. Per the germline V gene, CDR1 is MNHEY and CDR2 is SVGAGI. CDR3 length: 11 residues. Trimming took 7 bases from V and 5 from J, leaving 9 bases between them. The CDR3 DNA sequence: TGTGCCAGCACCTTCCGGGACGAGCAGTACTTC. It encodes CASTFRDEQYF.

This clonotype was seen many times. The rearrangement uses TRBV7-2 and TRBJ2-7, with D uncertain. The germline V gene encodes CDR1 SGHTA and CDR2 FQGNSA. This CDR3 has 14 residues. Trimming removed 4 bases at V and 0 bases at J, with 10 bases between. CDR3 in DNA: TGTGCCAGCAGCTCAAGTTTTAGCTCCTACGAGCAGTACTTC. Its translation: CASSSSFSSYEQYF.

The chain recombines TRBV10-1 with TRBJ2-1; 12 bases map to TRBD2. Germline V CDR1 and CDR2: WNHNN, SYGVQD (reference sequence). After removal of 2 bases from V and 0 bases from J, the junction contained 2 bases not matched to a gene. The CDR3 contains 17 residues. CDR3 protein: CASSEGLAGSSYNEQFF. The CDR3 coding sequence is TGCGCCAGCAGTGAGGGACTAGCGGGGAGCTCCTACAATGAGCAGTTCTTC.

Only a few counts were recorded for this clonotype. V and J are TRBV10-3 and TRBJ2-6; D is uncertain. CDR3 size: 14 residues. V lost 10 bases and J 6 bases, leaving 16 bases between the germline ends. Looked up from germline, CDR1 is ENHRY and CDR2 is SYGVKD. The CDR3 DNA reads as TGTGCCACCTCCGGGCCCGATCAGGCCAACGTCCTGACTTTC. As protein: CATSGPDQANVLTF.

V and J are TRBV7-9 and TRBJ2-3; D remains unclear. Germline CDR1 SEHNR, CDR2 FQNEAQ (reference sequence). This CDR3 has 11 amino acids. V lost 6 bases and J lost 10, with 11 bases in between. The CDR3 nucleotides are TGTGCCAGCAGACGAACTGGGGCGCAGTATTTT. As protein: CASRRTGAQYF.

This clonotype was found many times. The chain uses TRBV12-3 or TRBV12-4 and TRBJ1-2; 9 bases are a match to TRBD1. The length of the CDR3 is 15 residues. V gave up 4 bases and J gave up 6 bases; unmatched junction bases: 9. The CDR3 is CASSSHQTGGNGYTF. In nucleotides, the CDR3 is TGTGCCAGCAGTTCTCACCAAACAGGGGGCAATGGCTACACCTTC.

V usage is TRBV27 and J usage is TRBJ2-2; no clear D gene. The CDR3 has 15 amino acids. Deletions cut 6 bases from V and 6 bases from J, with 17 bases between. Germline lookup yields CDR1 MNHEY and CDR2 SMNVEV (reference sequence). The CDR3 region is CASSRRILSAGELFF. The CDR3 region has the DNA TGTGCCAGCAGCCGACGGATACTAAGCGCCGGGGAGCTGTTTTTT.